The rows below give T cell receptor beta chains drawn from one sample of a study of T cells after yellow fever vaccination. TCRdb ran MiXCR on the 5' RACE reads and lists one entry per CDR3 protein. The sample gives hundreds of thousands of distinct CDR3 sequences, around 20% of which show up once; over 15% is in the top ten. Sequenced here: PBMCs, sampled before the yellow fever booster vaccination. The receptor source for this set is a man aged 18 to 29 who received the YFV17D yellow fever vaccine. Both conserved end residues are part of each CDR3. Size is stated for part of the rows, as once, few or many counts, or as a class when the clone is expanded.

V: TRBV20-1; J: TRBJ2-1; size: NA; CDR3: CSASYGRNSYNEQFF
V: TRBV13; J: TRBJ2-3; size: many; CDR3: CASSSAYRTSADTQYF
V: TRBV7-2; J: TRBJ2-3; size: many; CDR3: CASSPPGSSQYF
V: TRBV10-3; J: TRBJ2-4; size: many; CDR3: CAISAEGNIQYF
V: TRBV10-3; J: TRBJ1-2; size: few; CDR3: CAISETGVIGYTF
V: TRBV29-1; J: TRBJ1-1; size: few; CDR3: CSVEKVLNTEAFF
V: TRBV5-1; J: TRBJ2-5; size: NA; CDR3: CASSIGQGKETQYF
V: TRBV10-1; J: TRBJ1-2; size: few; CDR3: CASSAVVGERNGYTF
V: TRBV6-5; J: TRBJ2-1; size: few; CDR3: CASSSRQGGQGQFF
V: TRBV5-1; J: TRBJ1-1; size: NA; CDR3: CASSLEQGSEAFF
V: TRBV6-1; J: TRBJ1-1; size: few; CDR3: CASSETTGTGATEAFF
V: TRBV7-2; J: TRBJ2-5; size: NA; CDR3: CASSLDRGQQETQYF
V: TRBV9; J: TRBJ1-4; size: NA; CDR3: CASSGTGSREKLFF
V: TRBV12-3/TRBV12-4; J: TRBJ2-3; size: few; CDR3: CASSLSAGGSTRDTQYF
V: TRBV2; J: TRBJ2-3; size: few; CDR3: CASSEDGTFVGDTQYF
V: TRBV20-1; J: TRBJ2-2; size: NA; CDR3: CSDRTNTGELFF